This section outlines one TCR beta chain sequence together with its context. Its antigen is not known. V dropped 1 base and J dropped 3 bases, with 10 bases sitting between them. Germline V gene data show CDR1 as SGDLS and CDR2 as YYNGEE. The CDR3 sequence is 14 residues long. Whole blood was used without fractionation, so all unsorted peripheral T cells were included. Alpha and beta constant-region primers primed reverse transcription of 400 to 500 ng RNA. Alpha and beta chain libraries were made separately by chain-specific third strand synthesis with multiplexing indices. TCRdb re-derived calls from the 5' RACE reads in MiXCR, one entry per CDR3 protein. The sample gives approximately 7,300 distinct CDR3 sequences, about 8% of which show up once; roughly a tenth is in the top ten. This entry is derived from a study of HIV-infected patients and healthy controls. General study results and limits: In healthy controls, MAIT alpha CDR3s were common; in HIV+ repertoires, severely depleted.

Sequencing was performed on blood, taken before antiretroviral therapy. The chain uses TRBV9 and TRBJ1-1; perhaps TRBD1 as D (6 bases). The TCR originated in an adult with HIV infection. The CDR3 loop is CASSVFRQDTEAFF. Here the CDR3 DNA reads TGTGCCAGCAGCGTATTCCGACAGGACACTGAAGCTTTCTTT.